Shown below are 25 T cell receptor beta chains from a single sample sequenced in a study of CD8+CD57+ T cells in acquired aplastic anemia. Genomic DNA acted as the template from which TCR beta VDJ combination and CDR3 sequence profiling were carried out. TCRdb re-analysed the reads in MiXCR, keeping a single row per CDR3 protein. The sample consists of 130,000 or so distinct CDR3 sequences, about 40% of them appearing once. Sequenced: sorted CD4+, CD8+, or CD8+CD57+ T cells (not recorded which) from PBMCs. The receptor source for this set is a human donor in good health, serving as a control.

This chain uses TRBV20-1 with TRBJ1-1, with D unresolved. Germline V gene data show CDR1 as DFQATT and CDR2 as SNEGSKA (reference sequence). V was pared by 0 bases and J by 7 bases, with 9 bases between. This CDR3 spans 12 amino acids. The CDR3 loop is CSARESGFEAFF. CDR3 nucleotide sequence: TGCAGTGCTAGAGAATCGGGGTTTGAAGCTTTCTTT.

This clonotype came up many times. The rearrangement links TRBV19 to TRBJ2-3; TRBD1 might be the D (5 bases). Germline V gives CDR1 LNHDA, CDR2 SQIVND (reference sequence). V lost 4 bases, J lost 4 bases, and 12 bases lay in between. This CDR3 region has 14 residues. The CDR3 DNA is TGTGCCAGTAGTAAGCAGGGTTTGCCAGATACGCAGTATTTT. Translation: CASSKQGLPDTQYF.

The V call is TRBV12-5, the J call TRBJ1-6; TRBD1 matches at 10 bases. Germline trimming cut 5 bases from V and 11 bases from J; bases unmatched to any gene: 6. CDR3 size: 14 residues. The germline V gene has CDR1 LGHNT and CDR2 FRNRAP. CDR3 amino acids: CASGPRTGGTPLHF. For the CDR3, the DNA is TGTGCTAGTGGTCCCCGGACAGGGGGAACACCCCTCCACTTT.

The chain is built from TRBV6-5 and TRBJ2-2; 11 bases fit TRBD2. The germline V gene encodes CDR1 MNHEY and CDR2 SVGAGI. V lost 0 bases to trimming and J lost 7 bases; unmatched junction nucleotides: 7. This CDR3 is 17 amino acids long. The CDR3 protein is CASSYSISGGADGELFF. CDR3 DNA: TGTGCCAGCAGTTACTCGATTAGCGGGGGGGCGGACGGGGAGCTGTTTTTT.

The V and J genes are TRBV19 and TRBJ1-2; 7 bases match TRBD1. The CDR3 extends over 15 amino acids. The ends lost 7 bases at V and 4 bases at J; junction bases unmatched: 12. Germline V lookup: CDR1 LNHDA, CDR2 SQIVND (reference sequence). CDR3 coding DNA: TGTGCCAGTACCCCTGACAGGGCAATAGGCTATGGCTACACCTTC. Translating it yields CASTPDRAIGYGYTF. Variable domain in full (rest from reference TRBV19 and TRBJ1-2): DGGITQSPKYLFRKEGQNVTLSCEQNLNHDAMYWYRQDPGQGLRLIYYSQIVNDFQKGDIAEGYSVSREKKESFPLTVTSAQKNPTAFYLCASTPDRAIGYGYTFGSGTRLTVV.

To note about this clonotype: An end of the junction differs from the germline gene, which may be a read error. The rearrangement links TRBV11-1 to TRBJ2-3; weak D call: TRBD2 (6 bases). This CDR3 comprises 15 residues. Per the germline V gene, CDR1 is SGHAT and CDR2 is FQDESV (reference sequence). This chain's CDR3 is CASSLGGREADTQYF. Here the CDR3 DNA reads TGTGCCAGCAGCTTAGGGGGCAGGGAGGCAGATACACAGTATTTT.

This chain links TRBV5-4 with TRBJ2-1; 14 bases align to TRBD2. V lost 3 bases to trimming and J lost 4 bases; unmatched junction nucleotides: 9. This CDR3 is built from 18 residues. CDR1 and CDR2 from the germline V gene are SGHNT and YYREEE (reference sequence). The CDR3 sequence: CASSSFRGLAGDYNEQFF. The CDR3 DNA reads TGTGCCAGCAGCTCTTTTAGGGGACTAGCGGGGGATTACAATGAGCAGTTCTTC. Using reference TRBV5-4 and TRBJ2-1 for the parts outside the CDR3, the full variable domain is ETGVTQSPTHLIKTRGQQVTLRCSSQSGHNTVSWYQQALGQGPQFIFQYYREEENGRGNFPPRFSGLQFPNYSSELNVNALELDDSALYLCASSSFRGLAGDYNEQFFGPGTRLTVL.

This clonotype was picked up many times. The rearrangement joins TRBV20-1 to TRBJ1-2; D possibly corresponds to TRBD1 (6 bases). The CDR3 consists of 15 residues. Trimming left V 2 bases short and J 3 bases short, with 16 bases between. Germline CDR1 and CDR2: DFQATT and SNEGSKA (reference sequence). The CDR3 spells CSARNINRDYYGYTF. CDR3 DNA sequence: TGCAGTGCTAGAAATATCAACAGGGATTACTATGGCTACACCTTC.

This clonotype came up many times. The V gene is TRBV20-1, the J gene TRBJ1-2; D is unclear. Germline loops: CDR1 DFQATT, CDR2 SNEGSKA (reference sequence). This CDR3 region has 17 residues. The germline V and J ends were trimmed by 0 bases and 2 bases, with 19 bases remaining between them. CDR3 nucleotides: TGCAGTGCTAGAGATGGTCTGCGGGAGAAAATGAACTATGGCTACACCTTC. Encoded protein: CSARDGLREKMNYGYTF.

CDR3 nucleotides: TGCAGCGTTGAAGGGCGGGGGAATGAGCAGTTCTTC. It codes for CSVEGRGNEQFF. The genes are TRBV29-1 and TRBJ2-1; 7 nucleotides agree with TRBD2. V was pared by 1 base and J by 7 bases, with 1 base of the junction left unmatched. From germline, CDR1 is SQVTM and CDR2 ANQGSEA. The CDR3 is 12 amino acids.

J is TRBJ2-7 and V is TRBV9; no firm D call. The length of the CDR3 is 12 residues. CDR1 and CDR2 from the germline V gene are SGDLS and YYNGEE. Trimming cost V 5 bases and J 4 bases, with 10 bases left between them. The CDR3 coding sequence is TGTGCCAGCAGTCCTAGTGCGTACGAGCAGTACTTC. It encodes CASSPSAYEQYF. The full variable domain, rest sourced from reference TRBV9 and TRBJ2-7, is DSGVTQTPKHLITATGQRVTLRCSPRSGDLSVYWYQQSLDQGLQFLIQYYNGEERAKGNILERFSAQQFPDLHSELNLSSLELGDSALYFCASSPSAYEQYFGPGTRLTVT.

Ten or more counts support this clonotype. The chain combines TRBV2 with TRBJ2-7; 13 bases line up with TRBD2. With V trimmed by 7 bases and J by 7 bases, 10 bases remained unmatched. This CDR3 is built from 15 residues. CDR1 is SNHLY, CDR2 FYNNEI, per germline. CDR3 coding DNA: TGTGCCAGCAATCCGGGACTAGCGGGGAAGGGGGAGCAGTACTTC. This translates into CASNPGLAGKGEQYF.

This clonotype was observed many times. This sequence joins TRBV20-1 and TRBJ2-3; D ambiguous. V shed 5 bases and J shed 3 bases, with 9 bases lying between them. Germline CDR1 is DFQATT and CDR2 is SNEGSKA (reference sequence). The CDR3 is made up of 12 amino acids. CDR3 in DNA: TGCAGTGCTGCGACACCTACAGATACGCAGTATTTT. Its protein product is CSAATPTDTQYF.

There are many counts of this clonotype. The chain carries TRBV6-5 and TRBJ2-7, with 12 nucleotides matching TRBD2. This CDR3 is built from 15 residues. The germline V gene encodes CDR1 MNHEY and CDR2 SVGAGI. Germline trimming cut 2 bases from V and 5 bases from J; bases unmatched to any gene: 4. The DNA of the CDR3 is TGTGCCAGCAGTTACAGACTAGCGGGAGTGGACGAGCAGTACTTC. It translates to CASSYRLAGVDEQYF.

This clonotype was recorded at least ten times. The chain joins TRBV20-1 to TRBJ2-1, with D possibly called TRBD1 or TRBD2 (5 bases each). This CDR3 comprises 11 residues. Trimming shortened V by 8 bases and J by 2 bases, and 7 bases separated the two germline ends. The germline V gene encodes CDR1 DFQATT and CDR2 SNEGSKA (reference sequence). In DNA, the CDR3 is TGCAGTTCGGGACCCTACAATGAGCAGTTCTTC. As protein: CSSGPYNEQFF.

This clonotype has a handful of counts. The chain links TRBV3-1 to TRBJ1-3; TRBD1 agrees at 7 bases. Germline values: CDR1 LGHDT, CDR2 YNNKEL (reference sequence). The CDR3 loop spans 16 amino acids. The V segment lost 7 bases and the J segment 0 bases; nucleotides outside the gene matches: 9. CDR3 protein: CASTPRPGGSGNTIYF. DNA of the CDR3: TGTGCCAGCACCCCAAGGCCAGGGGGCTCTGGAAACACCATATATTTT.

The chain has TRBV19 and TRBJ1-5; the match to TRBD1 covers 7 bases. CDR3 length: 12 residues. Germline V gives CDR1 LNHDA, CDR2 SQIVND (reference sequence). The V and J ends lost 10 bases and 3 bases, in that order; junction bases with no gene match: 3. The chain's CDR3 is CAIQGYNQPQHF. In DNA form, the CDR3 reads TGTGCCATACAGGGGTACAATCAGCCCCAGCATTTT.

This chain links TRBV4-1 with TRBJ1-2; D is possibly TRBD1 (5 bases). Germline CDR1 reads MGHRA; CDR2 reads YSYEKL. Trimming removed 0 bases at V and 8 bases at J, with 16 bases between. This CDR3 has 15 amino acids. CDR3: CASSQDIGAVNGYTF. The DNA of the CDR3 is TGCGCCAGCAGCCAAGACATTGGGGCAGTTAACGGCTACACCTTC.

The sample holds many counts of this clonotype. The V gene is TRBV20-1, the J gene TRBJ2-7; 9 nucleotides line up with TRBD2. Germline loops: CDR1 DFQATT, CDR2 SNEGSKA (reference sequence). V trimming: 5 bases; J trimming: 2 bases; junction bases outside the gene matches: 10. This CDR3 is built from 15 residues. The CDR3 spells CSARMGAGGPYEQYF. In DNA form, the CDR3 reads TGCAGTGCTCGAATGGGAGCGGGAGGTCCCTACGAGCAGTACTTC.

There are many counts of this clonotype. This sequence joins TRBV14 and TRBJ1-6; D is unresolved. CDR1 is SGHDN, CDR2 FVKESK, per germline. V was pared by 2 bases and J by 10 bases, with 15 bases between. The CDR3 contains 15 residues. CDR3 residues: CASSQTSAGGSPLHF. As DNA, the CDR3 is TGTGCCAGCAGCCAAACTTCGGCAGGCGGGTCACCCCTCCACTTT.

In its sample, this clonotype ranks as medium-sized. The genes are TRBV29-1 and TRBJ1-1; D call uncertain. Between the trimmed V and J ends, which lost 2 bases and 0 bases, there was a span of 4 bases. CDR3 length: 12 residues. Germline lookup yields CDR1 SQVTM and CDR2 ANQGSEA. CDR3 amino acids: CSVEYLNTEAFF. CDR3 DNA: TGCAGCGTTGAATATTTGAACACTGAAGCTTTCTTT.

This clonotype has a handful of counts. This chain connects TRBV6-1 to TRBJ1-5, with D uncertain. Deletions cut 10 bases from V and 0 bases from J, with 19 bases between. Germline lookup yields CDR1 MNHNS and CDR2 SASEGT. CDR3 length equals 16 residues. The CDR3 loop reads CAIKRGRTYSNQPQHF. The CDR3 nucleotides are TGTGCCATAAAAAGAGGGCGGACTTATAGCAATCAGCCCCAGCATTTT.

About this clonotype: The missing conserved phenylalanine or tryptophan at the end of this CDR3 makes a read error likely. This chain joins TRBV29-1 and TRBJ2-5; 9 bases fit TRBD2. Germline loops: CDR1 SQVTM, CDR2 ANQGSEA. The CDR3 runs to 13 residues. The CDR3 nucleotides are TGCAGCGTTGTGGCTAGCGGGGTGGAGACTCAGTACTCC. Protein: CSVVASGVETQYS.

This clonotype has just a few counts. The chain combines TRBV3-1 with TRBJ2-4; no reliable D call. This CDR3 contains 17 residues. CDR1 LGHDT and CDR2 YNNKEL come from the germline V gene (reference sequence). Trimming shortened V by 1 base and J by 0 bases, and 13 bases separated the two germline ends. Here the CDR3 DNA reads TGTGCCAGCAGCCAAGCCCTAAGACCGCTAGCCAAAAACATTCAGTACTTC. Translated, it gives CASSQALRPLAKNIQYF.

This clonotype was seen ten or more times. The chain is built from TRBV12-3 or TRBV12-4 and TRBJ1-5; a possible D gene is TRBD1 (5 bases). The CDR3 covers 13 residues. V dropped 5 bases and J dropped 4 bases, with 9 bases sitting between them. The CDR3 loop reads CASSIRGNQPQHF. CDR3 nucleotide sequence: TGTGCCAGCAGTATTAGGGGAAATCAGCCCCAGCATTTT.